These 20 T cell receptor beta chains were all obtained from the same sample, sequenced in a study of regulatory T cells in long-lasting Graves disease. Stated time point: persistent/refractory GD, antithyroid drugs over 5 years with positive TRAb. From RNA extracted from PBMCs, the TCR library was made. Building the TCR beta libraries relied on iRepertoire HTBI primers, and CDR3 regions underwent Arm-PCR. A single record per CDR3 protein comes from TCRdb applying MiXCR to the multiplex PCR reads. The table has hundreds of thousands of distinct CDR3 sequences, 20% to 25% seen once. The sequences come from peripheral blood mononuclear cells (PBMCs), collected when the disease was refractory, from a patient treated with antithyroid drugs. These receptor sequences come from a female donor with Graves disease.

This clonotype has more than one count but fewer than ten. This rearrangement joins TRBV4-3 to TRBJ2-7; D is ambiguous. Trimming stripped 0 bases from V and 0 bases from J, with 6 bases between. The V gene's germline CDR1 is LGHNA and CDR2 YSLEER. There are 14 residues in the CDR3. The CDR3 bases are TGCGCCAGCAGCCAAGATATCCCCTCCTACGAGCAGTACTTC. Its protein product is CASSQDIPSYEQYF.

This clonotype was seen many times. The chain uses TRBV28 and TRBJ2-2; D not certain. V dropped 6 bases and J dropped 0 bases, with 5 bases sitting between them. The CDR3 loop spans 13 amino acids. Germline V CDR1 and CDR2: MDHEN, SYDVKM. CDR3 in DNA: TGTGCCAGCAGGTTCGCGAACACCGGGGAGCTGTTTTTT. Translated, it gives CASRFANTGELFF.

This clonotype was counted ten times or more. The V gene is TRBV24-1, the J gene TRBJ2-7; D gene ambiguous. The length of the CDR3 is 13 residues. V was trimmed by 4 bases and J by 6 bases, leaving 12 bases between them. The germline V gene has CDR1 KGHDR and CDR2 SFDVKD. The CDR3, as DNA: TGTGCCACCAGTGAACCCCCGAGTGGCGAGCAGTACTTC. This encodes CATSEPPSGEQYF.

In the case of this clonotype: This could be a read error, since a much larger clone is one nucleotide away. The chain is built from TRBV6-1 and TRBJ2-7, with 9 bases identical to TRBD1. Trimming removed 5 bases from V and 9 bases from J; junction bases left unmatched: 11. Germline CDR1 and CDR2: MNHNS and SASEGT. This CDR3 comprises 14 residues. The CDR3 region has the DNA TGTGCCAGCAGTCCGGAAGGGACAGGGCCCGGGCAGTACTTC. This encodes CASSPEGTGPGQYF.

In its sample, this clonotype was seen many times. The rearrangement joins TRBV20-1 to TRBJ2-7; possible D gene TRBD1, 6 bases. Germline V CDR1 and CDR2: DFQATT, SNEGSKA (reference sequence). The V end lost 6 bases, the J end lost 2 bases, and 11 bases lay between the germline ends. The CDR3 has 12 amino acids. The CDR3 spells CSARDTPYEQYF. The CDR3 region has the DNA TGCAGTGCGAGGGACACCCCCTACGAGCAGTACTTC.

The V and J genes are TRBV7-8 and TRBJ2-2; a possible D gene is TRBD1 (6 bases). Trimming took off 5 bases at V and 1 base at J, with 20 bases between the two ends. This CDR3 is built from 18 residues. Germline lookup yields CDR1 SGHVS and CDR2 FQNEAQ. For the CDR3, the DNA is TGTGCCAGCAGCGCAAACACAAGACAGGCCCAGAACACCGGGGAGCTGTTTTTT. Protein sequence: CASSANTRQAQNTGELFF.

This clonotype was picked up one time. This chain connects TRBV4-3 to TRBJ2-3; either TRBD1 or TRBD2 may fit D (6 bases each). V was trimmed by 0 bases and J by 9 bases, leaving 13 bases between them. In germline, CDR1 is LGHNA, CDR2 YSLEER. CDR3 length equals 14 residues. In DNA, the CDR3 is TGCGCCAGCAGCCAAGAACCCGAGGGGGGCACGCAGTATTTT. The encoded protein is CASSQEPEGGTQYF.

The V and J genes are TRBV7-9 and TRBJ1-4, with D possibly being TRBD1 (5 bases). Germline lookup yields CDR1 SEHNR and CDR2 FQNEAQ (reference sequence). The CDR3 totals 17 residues. With 5 bases removed from V and 7 bases from J, the gap between germline ends came to 23 bases. DNA of the CDR3: TGTGCCAGCAGCACCCCGTCAGCCCAGCGGGGGGGTGAAAAACTGTTTTTT. It translates to CASSTPSAQRGGEKLFF.

This clonotype was detected many times. The chain combines TRBV28 with TRBJ2-7, with TRBD2 identical over 8 bases. Germline V gene data show CDR1 as MDHEN and CDR2 as SYDVKM. Trimming took 6 bases from V and 1 from J; bases not matched to a gene: 17. This CDR3 has 18 residues. CDR3: CASRTPWTSPKRSYEQYF. The CDR3 nucleotides are TGTGCCAGCAGAACTCCGTGGACTAGCCCTAAAAGATCCTACGAGCAGTACTTC.

This clonotype appeared many times. The chain is built from TRBV29-1 and TRBJ2-7; 11 bases line up with TRBD1. The CDR3 totals 13 residues. Losses at the gene ends were 4 bases for V and 6 bases for J; bases not matched to a gene: 5. The germline CDR1 and CDR2 sequences are SQVTM and ANQGSEA. CDR3 DNA: TGCAGCGTTGGGGACAGGGGGTCGAGCGAGCAGTACTTC. Translating it yields CSVGDRGSSEQYF.

This clonotype was observed many times. V and J are TRBV27 and TRBJ2-6, with 10 bases identical to TRBD2. CDR3 size: 16 residues. In germline, CDR1 is MNHEY, CDR2 SMNVEV (reference sequence). Trimming at V came to 3 bases and at J to 2 bases, leaving 1 base not matched to a gene. The CDR3 is CASSLLAGAGANVLTF. The CDR3 DNA follows: TGTGCCAGCAGTTTGCTAGCGGGAGCTGGGGCCAACGTCCTGACTTTC.

The rearrangement uses TRBV12-3 or TRBV12-4 and TRBJ1-1; D not resolved. V dropped 6 bases and J dropped 6 bases, with 17 bases sitting between them. CDR3 length: 14 amino acids. CDR3 sequence reads: CASSELALGPEAFF. The CDR3 DNA reads TGTGCCAGCAGCGAGCTTGCCTTGGGCCCTGAAGCTTTCTTT.

This clonotype was found many times. The rearrangement joins TRBV9 to TRBJ2-5; 8 nucleotides match TRBD2. Germline V lookup: CDR1 SGDLS, CDR2 YYNGEE. The CDR3 sequence is 13 residues long. The trim removed 4 bases at V and 5 bases at J, leaving 4 bases unmatched. Written as DNA, the CDR3 is TGTGCCAGCAGCTTCATAGCGGGGGAGACCCAGTACTTC. It specifies CASSFIAGETQYF.

The chain joins TRBV28 to TRBJ2-3; a weak D match, TRBD2 (7 bases). Between the trimmed V and J ends, which lost 3 bases and 6 bases, there was a span of 13 bases. This CDR3 spans 14 amino acids. Germline CDR1 and CDR2: MDHEN and SYDVKM. As DNA, the CDR3 is TGTGCCAGCAGTTTTGGGGGGGCTGGGGATACGCAGTATTTT. Its translation is CASSFGGAGDTQYF.

In this sample, this clonotype turned up many times. This sequence joins TRBV6-1 and TRBJ1-2; 9 bases fit TRBD1. The CDR3 runs to 15 residues. The V segment lost 5 bases and the J segment 4 bases; nucleotides outside the gene matches: 8. Per germline, CDR1 MNHNS and CDR2 SASEGT. CDR3 residues: CASSPGTGPAYGYTF. In DNA form, the CDR3 reads TGTGCCAGCAGTCCCGGGACAGGGCCTGCCTATGGCTACACCTTC.

This clonotype was counted at least ten times. The V call is TRBV2, the J call TRBJ1-2; D may be TRBD1 (5 bases). Germline lookup yields CDR1 SNHLY and CDR2 FYNNEI. Trimming took 4 bases from V and 4 from J, leaving 7 bases between them. The CDR3 is 12 amino acids. CDR3 amino acids: CASSGDGYGYTF. In nucleotides, the CDR3 is TGTGCCAGCAGTGGGGACGGCTATGGCTACACCTTC.

This clonotype occurred many times. This chain joins TRBV2 and TRBJ2-7; TRBD2 matches at 13 bases. This CDR3 contains 16 residues. Looked up from germline, CDR1 is SNHLY and CDR2 is FYNNEI. With 3 bases clipped from V and 4 bases from J, the junction kept 6 bases outside the gene matches. The CDR3 loop is CASSDRGLAGVYEQYF. The DNA of the CDR3 is TGTGCCAGCAGTGATCGAGGACTAGCGGGGGTATACGAGCAGTACTTC.

The chain combines TRBV6-2 or TRBV6-3 with TRBJ2-5; D unclear. Germline assignment: CDR1 MNHEY and CDR2 SVGEGT. CDR3 length: 13 amino acids. Trimming took 4 bases from V and 1 from J, leaving 7 bases between them. CDR3 protein: CASSSNFQETQYF. Written as DNA, the CDR3 is TGTGCCAGCAGTTCTAACTTCCAAGAGACCCAGTACTTC.

This clonotype was counted at least ten times. This chain uses TRBV2 with TRBJ1-6; 8 bases are shared with TRBD1. The ends lost 6 bases at V and 10 bases at J; junction bases unmatched: 5. The V gene's germline CDR1 is SNHLY and CDR2 FYNNEI. The CDR3 contains 13 residues. The CDR3 here is CASREDRDSPLHF. For the CDR3, the DNA is TGTGCCAGCAGAGAGGACAGGGACTCACCCCTCCACTTT.

This clonotype was counted ten times or more. The chain employs TRBV6-1 and TRBJ2-5; 12 nucleotides line up with TRBD2. J lost 5 bases, V lost 6 bases, and 7 bases had no gene match. Germline V gene lookup returns CDR1 MNHNS and CDR2 SASEGT. This CDR3 spans 15 amino acids. The CDR3 sequence is CASRSPLAGGETQYF. CDR3 bases: TGTGCCAGCAGGTCCCCGCTAGCGGGAGGGGAGACCCAGTACTTC.